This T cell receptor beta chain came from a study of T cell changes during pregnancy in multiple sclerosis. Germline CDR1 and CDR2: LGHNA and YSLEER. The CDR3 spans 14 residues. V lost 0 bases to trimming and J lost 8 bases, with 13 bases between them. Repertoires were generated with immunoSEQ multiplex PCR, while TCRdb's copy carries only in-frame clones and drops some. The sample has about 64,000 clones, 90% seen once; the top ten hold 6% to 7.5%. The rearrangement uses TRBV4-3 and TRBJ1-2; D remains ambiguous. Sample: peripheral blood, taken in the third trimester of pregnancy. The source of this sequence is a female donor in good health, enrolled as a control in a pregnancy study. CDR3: CASSQDHELSGYTF. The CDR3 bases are TGCGCCAGCAGCCAAGATCACGAACTTTCAGGCTACACCTTC.